The rows below give T cell receptor beta chains drawn from one sample of a study of read filtering for tumor transcriptome and immune sequencing. A single record per CDR3 protein comes from TCRdb applying MiXCR to the reads. The sample includes approximately 90,000 distinct CDR3 sequences, roughly 21% of them seen just once. Sequencing input: a population of CD138-negative cells sorted from bone marrow. All receptors derive from a donor aged 40 or older with multiple myeloma. CDR3s include the opening cysteine and the closing phenylalanine or tryptophan. Each record gives: V gene, clone size, D gene, J gene, CDR3 protein, CDR3 DNA. The D gene is left open where the match is weak. Not all rows give a size; the values are once, few, many and, for expanded clones, a class.

>TRBV6-5|many|-|TRBJ2-1
CASSYLSSYNEQFF
TGTGCCAGCAGTTACTTGAGCTCCTACAATGAGCAGTTCTTC
>TRBV12-3/TRBV12-4|many|-|TRBJ1-1
CASSLRMNTEAFF
TGTGCCAGCAGCTTAAGGATGAACACTGAAGCTTTCTTT
>TRBV28|many|TRBD1|TRBJ2-1
CASRGQGTREQFF
TGTGCCAGCAGGGGACAGGGTACGAGGGAGCAGTTCTTC
>TRBV3-1|many|-|TRBJ1-1
CASSQLGTPERAFF
TGTGCCAGCAGCCAACTCGGGACACCCGAACGGGCTTTCTTT
>TRBV12-3/TRBV12-4|-|-|TRBJ1-5
CASSFGMAQPQHF
TGTGCCAGCAGTTTCGGAATGGCTCAGCCCCAGCATTTT
>TRBV14|-|-|TRBJ2-5
CASSQDWTFLKETQYF
TGTGCCAGCAGCCAAGATTGGACTTTCCTTAAAGAGACCCAGTACTTC
>TRBV7-8|many|-|TRBJ2-1
CASSFYGGKNEQFF
TGTGCCAGCAGCTTTTACGGTGGGAAGAATGAGCAGTTCTTC
>TRBV4-1|many|-|TRBJ2-7
CASSQLLTVNEQYF
TGCGCCAGCAGCCAATTGCTAACGGTAAACGAGCAGTACTTC
>TRBV4-1|many|TRBD2|TRBJ2-5
CASSQDEGRGATQYF
TGCGCCAGCAGCCAAGATGAGGGGCGGGGGGCAACCCAGTACTTC
>TRBV28|many|-|TRBJ2-7
CASSSRSPYEQYF
TGTGCCAGCAGCTCAAGATCACCCTACGAGCAGTACTTC
>TRBV20-1|many|TRBD1|TRBJ2-3
CSARVPGQSTDTQYF
TGCAGTGCTAGAGTTCCGGGACAGAGCACAGATACGCAGTATTTT
>TRBV18|once|TRBD1|TRBJ2-3
CGSSPGQGDTDTQYF
TGTGGCAGCTCACCCGGACAGGGCGACACAGATACGCAGTATTTT
>TRBV14|many|-|TRBJ2-3
CASSPIGGVTDTQYF
TGTGCCAGCAGCCCTATTGGCGGGGTTACAGATACGCAGTATTTT